The sequence of this T cell receptor beta chain was determined in a study of OX40 agonist ivuxolimab in advanced cancers. Overall study: Dose-escalation patients suffered from hepatocellular carcinoma, melanoma, renal cell or head and neck cancer. Study outcomes and limitations: CD8+ T cells averaged more expanded clones than CD4+. Normalized T-cell clonal expansion was also low in a subset of nonresponders.

Sampling of blood occurred at baseline, cycle 4 day 1, and cycle 7 day 1. The ends lost 3 bases at V and 5 bases at J; junction bases unmatched: 5. Germline CDR1 and CDR2: SGHNT and YENEEA. The CDR3 spans 15 residues. The repertoire was sequenced with immunoSEQ multiplex PCR; TCRdb's copy has only in-frame clones and lacks some. In the table there are 100,000 or so clones, over 75% of which are singletons. As concerns this clone: Its antigen is unknown.

The sequences come from CD4+ or CD8+ T cells sorted from blood, collected in a trial of the OX40 agonist ivuxolimab. This receptor was identified in an adult with an advanced solid tumor such as melanoma, head and neck, liver or kidney cancer. This chain connects TRBV11-3 to TRBJ2-1, with TRBD1 matching 9 bases. CDR3: CASSFGTGRDNEQFF. CDR3 DNA: TGTGCCAGCAGCTTTGGGACAGGGCGCGACAATGAGCAGTTCTTC.